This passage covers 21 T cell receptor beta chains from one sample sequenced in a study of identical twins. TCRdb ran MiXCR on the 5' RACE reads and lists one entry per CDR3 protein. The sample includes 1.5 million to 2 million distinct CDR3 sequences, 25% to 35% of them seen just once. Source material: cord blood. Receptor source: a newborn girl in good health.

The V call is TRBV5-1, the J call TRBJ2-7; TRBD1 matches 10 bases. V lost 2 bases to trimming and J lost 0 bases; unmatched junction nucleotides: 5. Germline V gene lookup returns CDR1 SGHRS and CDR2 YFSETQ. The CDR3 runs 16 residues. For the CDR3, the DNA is TGCGCCAGCAGCTTATCCCGGACAGGGGGCTCCTACGAGCAGTACTTC. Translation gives CASSLSRTGGSYEQYF.

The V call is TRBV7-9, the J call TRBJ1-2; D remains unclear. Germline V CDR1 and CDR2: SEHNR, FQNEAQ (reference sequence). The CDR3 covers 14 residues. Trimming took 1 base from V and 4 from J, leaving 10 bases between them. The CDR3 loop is CASSLDGMTYGYTF. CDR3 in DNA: TGTGCCAGCAGCTTAGATGGGATGACCTATGGCTACACCTTC.

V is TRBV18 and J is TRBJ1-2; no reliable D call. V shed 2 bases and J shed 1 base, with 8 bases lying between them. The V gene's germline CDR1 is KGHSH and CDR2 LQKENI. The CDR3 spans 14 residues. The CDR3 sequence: CASSPKGHNYGYTF. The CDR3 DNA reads TGTGCCAGCTCACCAAAGGGTCATAACTATGGCTACACCTTC.

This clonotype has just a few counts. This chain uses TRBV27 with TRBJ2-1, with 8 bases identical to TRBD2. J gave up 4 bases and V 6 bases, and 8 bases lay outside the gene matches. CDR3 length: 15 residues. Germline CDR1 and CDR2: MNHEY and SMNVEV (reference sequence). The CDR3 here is CASRPGLVSYNEQFF. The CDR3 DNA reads TGTGCCAGCAGGCCGGGACTAGTTAGTTACAATGAGCAGTTCTTC.

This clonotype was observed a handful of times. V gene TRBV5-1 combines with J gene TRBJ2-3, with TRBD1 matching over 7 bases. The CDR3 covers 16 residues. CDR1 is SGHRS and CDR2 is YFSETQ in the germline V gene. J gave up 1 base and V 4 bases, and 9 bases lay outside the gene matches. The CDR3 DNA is TGCGCCAGCAGCCCCCCAGGGGGAGCTGGCACAGATACGCAGTATTTT. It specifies CASSPPGGAGTDTQYF.

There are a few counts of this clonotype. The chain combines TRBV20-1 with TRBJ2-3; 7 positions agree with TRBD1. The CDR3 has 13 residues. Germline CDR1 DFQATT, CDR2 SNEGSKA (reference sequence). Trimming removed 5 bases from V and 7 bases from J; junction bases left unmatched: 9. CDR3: CSASSEGANTQYF. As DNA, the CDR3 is TGCAGTGCTTCCAGCGAGGGGGCCAATACGCAGTATTTT.

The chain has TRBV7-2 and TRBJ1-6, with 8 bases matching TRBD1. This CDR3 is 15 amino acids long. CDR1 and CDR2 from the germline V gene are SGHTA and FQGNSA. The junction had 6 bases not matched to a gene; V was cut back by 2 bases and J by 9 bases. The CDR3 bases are TGTGCCAGCAGCTTAACCAGGACAGGGCGTTCACCCCTCCACTTT. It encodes CASSLTRTGRSPLHF. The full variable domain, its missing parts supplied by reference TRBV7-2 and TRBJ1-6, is GAGVSQSPSNKVTEKGKDVELRCDPISGHTALYWYRQSLGQGLEFLIYFQGNSAPDKSGLPSDRFSAERTGGSVSTLTIQRTQQEDSAVYLCASSLTRTGRSPLHFGNGTRLTVT.

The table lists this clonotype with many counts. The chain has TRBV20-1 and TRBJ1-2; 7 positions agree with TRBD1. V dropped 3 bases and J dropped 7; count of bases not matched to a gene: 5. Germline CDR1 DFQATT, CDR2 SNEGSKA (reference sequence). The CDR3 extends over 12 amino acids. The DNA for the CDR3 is TGCAGTGCTAGCCCGACAGGGTTTGGCTACACCTTC. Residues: CSASPTGFGYTF.

CDR3 in amino acids: CASSVGLAGLETQYF. The DNA of the CDR3 is TGTGCCAGCAGCGTAGGACTAGCGGGGTTGGAGACCCAGTACTTC. This chain connects TRBV9 to TRBJ2-5, with 11 positions matching TRBD2. This CDR3 comprises 15 residues. CDR1 and CDR2 from the germline V gene are SGDLS and YYNGEE. J was trimmed by 5 bases and V by 0 bases; bases with no gene match: 3.

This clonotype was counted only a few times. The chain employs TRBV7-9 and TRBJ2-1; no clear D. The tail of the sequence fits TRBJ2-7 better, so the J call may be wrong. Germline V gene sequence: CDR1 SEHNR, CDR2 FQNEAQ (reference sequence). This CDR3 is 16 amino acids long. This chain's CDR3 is CASSFQGGTHDNEQYF. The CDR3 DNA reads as TGTGCCAGCAGCTTCCAAGGCGGAACTCACGACAATGAGCAGTACTTC.

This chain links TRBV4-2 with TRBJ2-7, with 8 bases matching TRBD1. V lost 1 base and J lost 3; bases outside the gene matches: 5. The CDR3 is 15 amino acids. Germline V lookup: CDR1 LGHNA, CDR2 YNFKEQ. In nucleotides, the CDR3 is TGTGCCAGCAGCCAAGGTACAGGGGGGCACTACGAGCAGTACTTC. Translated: CASSQGTGGHYEQYF.

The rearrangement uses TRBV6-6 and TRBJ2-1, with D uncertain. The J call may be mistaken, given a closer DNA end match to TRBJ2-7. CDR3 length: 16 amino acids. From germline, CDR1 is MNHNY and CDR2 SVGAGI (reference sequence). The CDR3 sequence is CASSSKSESSYNEQYF. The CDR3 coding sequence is TGTGCCAGCAGTTCAAAGTCGGAGAGCTCCTACAATGAGCAGTACTTC.

CDR3 residues: CASSFSWGNTEAFF. As DNA, the CDR3 is TGCGCCAGCAGCTTCAGCTGGGGGAACACTGAAGCTTTCTTT. The chain couples TRBV5-1 to TRBJ1-1, with D uncertain. This CDR3 contains 14 residues. Per the germline V gene, CDR1 is SGHRS and CDR2 is YFSETQ. The V gene lost 2 bases and the J gene lost 1 base, with 9 bases spanning the gap. The whole variable domain, remainder taken from reference TRBV5-1 and TRBJ1-1, is KAGVTQTPRYLIKTRGQQVTLSCSPISGHRSVSWYQQTPGQGLQFLFEYFSETQRNKGNFPGRFSGRQFSNSRSEMNVSTLELGDSALYLCASSFSWGNTEAFFGQGTRLTVV.

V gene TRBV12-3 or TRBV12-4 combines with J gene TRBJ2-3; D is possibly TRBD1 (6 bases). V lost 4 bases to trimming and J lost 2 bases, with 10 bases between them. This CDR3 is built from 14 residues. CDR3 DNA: TGTGCCAGCAGTTCCAGACAGGACACAGATACGCAGTATTTT. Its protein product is CASSSRQDTDTQYF.

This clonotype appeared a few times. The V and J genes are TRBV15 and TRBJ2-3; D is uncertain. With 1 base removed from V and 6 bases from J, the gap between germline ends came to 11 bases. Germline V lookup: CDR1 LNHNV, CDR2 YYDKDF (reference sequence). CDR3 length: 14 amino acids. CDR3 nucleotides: TGTGCCACCAGCAGAGGGCTTCTGGAGGATACGCAGTATTTT. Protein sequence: CATSRGLLEDTQYF.

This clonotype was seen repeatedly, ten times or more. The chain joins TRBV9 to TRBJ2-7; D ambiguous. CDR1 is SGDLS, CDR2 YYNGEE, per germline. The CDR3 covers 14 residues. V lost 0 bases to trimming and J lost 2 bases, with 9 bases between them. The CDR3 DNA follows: TGTGCCAGCAGCGTAGGTGGCAGAACCTACGAGCAGTACTTC. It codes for CASSVGGRTYEQYF.

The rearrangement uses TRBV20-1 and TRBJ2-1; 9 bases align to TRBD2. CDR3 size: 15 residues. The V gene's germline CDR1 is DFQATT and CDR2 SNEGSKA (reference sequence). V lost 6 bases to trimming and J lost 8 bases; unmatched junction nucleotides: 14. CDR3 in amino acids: CSARASSGIGDEQFF. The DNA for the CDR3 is TGCAGTGCCCGCGCCTCTAGCGGGATAGGAGATGAGCAGTTCTTC.

The CDR3 reads CSSEIGDTQYF. The CDR3 DNA reads TGCAGTTCCGAAATAGGAGATACGCAGTATTTT. V usage is TRBV20-1 and J usage is TRBJ2-3; D uncertain. The CDR3 covers 11 residues. V lost 8 bases and J lost 5, with 11 bases in between. CDR1 is DFQATT, CDR2 SNEGSKA, per germline (reference sequence).

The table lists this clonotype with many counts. The CDR3 region is CASSLRSGYTF. The CDR3 coding sequence is TGTGCCAGCAGCCTCCGAAGTGGCTACACCTTC. This sequence joins TRBV3-1 and TRBJ1-2; the D is unclear. CDR1 and CDR2 (germline): LGHDT, YNNKEL (reference sequence). CDR3 length: 11 residues. Trimming cost V 4 bases and J 7 bases, with 7 bases left between them.

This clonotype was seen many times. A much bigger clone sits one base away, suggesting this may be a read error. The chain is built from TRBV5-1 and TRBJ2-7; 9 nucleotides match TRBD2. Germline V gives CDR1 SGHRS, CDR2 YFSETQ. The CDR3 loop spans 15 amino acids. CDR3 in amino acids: CASSLALAGSYEQYF. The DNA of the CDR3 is TGTGCCAGCAGCTTAGCACTAGCGGGCTCCTACGAGCAGTACTTC.

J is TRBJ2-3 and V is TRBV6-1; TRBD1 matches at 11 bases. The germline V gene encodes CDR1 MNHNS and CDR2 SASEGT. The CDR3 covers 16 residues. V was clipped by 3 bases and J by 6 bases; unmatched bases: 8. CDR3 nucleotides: TGTGCCAGCAGTGAGGGGACAGGGGGATTCGTGGATACGCAGTATTTT. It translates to CASSEGTGGFVDTQYF.